Detailed here is one T cell receptor beta chain. This specimen belongs to a study of blood T cell repertoires in COVID-19. Study details: Collection of acute and convalescent COVID-19 samples took place in the United States, Italy and Spain. PBMCs, B-cell-depleted T cells, or T cells provided the cDNA or gDNA that made up the material.

Germline CDR1 is SGHRS and CDR2 is YFSETQ. The CDR3 runs to 14 residues. V was cut by 2 bases and J by 6 bases, with 15 bases left in between. Authors' analysis steps: Estimates of nucleated cell counts were drawn from the amplification of reference gene primers. The table came from immunoSEQ multiplex PCR; TCRdb's copy has only in-frame clones and leaves some out. V and J calls and clone size are copied from that table; D and trimming were computed from the DNA. The sample carries more than 150,000 clones, around 87% recorded once. The chain joins TRBV5-1 to TRBJ2-7, with D perhaps TRBD1 (6 bases). The specimen was peripheral blood. The receptor's source is a man in his forties with active or convalescent COVID-19. The CDR3 DNA reads as TGCGCCAGCAGCTTATGGACTGGGGGCGGCGAGCAGTACTTC. It encodes CASSLWTGGGEQYF.